These 25 T cell receptor beta chains share one sample of origin, sequenced in a study of Ad26.COV2.S vaccination and SARS-CoV-2 variants. The sample's treatment: some 20 received Ad26.COV2.S at low or high dose, single or two shots; a few received placebo; per-sample allocation not given. On day 63 after the first injection, vaccine and placebo recipients gave samples. Measured with immunoSEQ multiplex PCR; TCRdb has only the in-frame clones, and not every one. The sample lists about 390,000 clones, less than 90% occurring once. Source: peripheral blood, taken in a trial of Ad26.COV2.S vaccine versus placebo. These receptors were taken from a person between 18 and 60 years old who received the Ad26.COV2.S COVID-19 vaccine or a placebo.

V usage is TRBV11-3 and J usage is TRBJ2-1, with 12 bases lining up with TRBD2. Germline assignment: CDR1 SGHNT and CDR2 YENEEA. V lost 5 bases, J lost 9 bases, and 8 bases stayed unmatched. This CDR3 is 15 amino acids long. CDR3 in DNA: TGTGCCAGCAGCCAACGGACTAGCGGGGTCGGTGAGCAGTTCTTC. It specifies CASSQRTSGVGEQFF.

The chain uses TRBV11-2 and TRBJ2-5; 9 bases match TRBD1. The junction had 8 bases not matched to a gene; V was cut back by 2 bases and J by 4 bases. CDR3 size: 16 residues. Per the germline V gene, CDR1 is SGHAT and CDR2 is FQNNGV. The CDR3 DNA reads TGTGCCAGCAGCTTAAGAAGGGACAGGGCTGGAGAGACCCAGTACTTC. Protein sequence: CASSLRRDRAGETQYF. Combining the CDR3 with reference TRBV11-2 and TRBJ2-5 gives the whole variable domain EAGVAQSPRYKIIEKRQSVAFWCNPISGHATLYWYQQILGQGPKLLIQFQNNGVVDDSQLPKDRFSAERLKGVDSTLKIQPAKLEDSAVYLCASSLRRDRAGETQYFGPGTRLLVL.

This clone was counted once. The chain couples TRBV5-1 to TRBJ2-5, with 9 bases fitting TRBD1. The CDR3 spans 14 residues. Unmatched junction bases numbered 2, after V lost 0 bases and J lost 5 bases. Looked up from germline, CDR1 is SGHRS and CDR2 is YFSETQ. The CDR3 loop is CASSLDRGRETQYF. The CDR3 region has the DNA TGCGCCAGCAGCTTGGACAGGGGGCGGGAGACCCAGTACTTC. Filled out from reference TRBV5-1 and TRBJ2-5, the complete variable domain reads KAGVTQTPRYLIKTRGQQVTLSCSPISGHRSVSWYQQTPGQGLQFLFEYFSETQRNKGNFPGRFSGRQFSNSRSEMNVSTLELGDSALYLCASSLDRGRETQYFGPGTRLLVL.

The chain carries TRBV18 and TRBJ1-5; TRBD1 matches at 7 bases. Germline lookup yields CDR1 KGHSH and CDR2 LQKENI. V lost 3 bases and J lost 5; bases outside the gene matches: 7. CDR3 length: 15 residues. The CDR3 sequence is CASSPTPRGYQPQHF. Here the CDR3 DNA reads TGTGCCAGCTCACCGACTCCCAGGGGGTATCAGCCCCAGCATTTT.

V gene TRBV24-1 combines with J gene TRBJ2-2; D possibly corresponds to TRBD1 (6 bases). The CDR3 is 12 residues long. Trimming shortened V by 7 bases and J by 7 bases, and 9 bases separated the two germline ends. Germline V gene sequence: CDR1 KGHDR, CDR2 SFDVKD. The CDR3 protein is CATRGAGGELFF. The CDR3 DNA reads TGTGCCACCAGGGGGGCCGGCGGGGAGCTGTTTTTT.

V gene TRBV9 combines with J gene TRBJ2-2; D is unresolved. This CDR3 has 14 residues. CDR1 and CDR2 (germline): SGDLS, YYNGEE. Trimming cost V 4 bases and J 5 bases, with 12 bases left between them. CDR3 residues: CASSSSLTTGELFF. CDR3 in DNA: TGTGCCAGCAGCTCAAGTTTGACTACCGGGGAGCTGTTTTTT.

This sequence joins TRBV7-8 and TRBJ1-5, with 8 bases aligning to TRBD1. CDR1 and CDR2 (germline): SGHVS, FQNEAQ. The length of the CDR3 is 19 residues. J lost 3 bases, V lost 1 base, and 14 bases had no gene match. The CDR3 here is CASSLVGGQVGIDNQPQHF. DNA of the CDR3: TGTGCCAGCAGCTTAGTTGGGGGACAGGTGGGAATCGACAATCAGCCCCAGCATTTT.

This clone was recorded a few times. This chain uses TRBV27 with TRBJ2-7; 7 bases agree with TRBD1. V shed 4 bases, J shed 3 bases, and the junction held 18 bases outside the gene matches. CDR1 is MNHEY, CDR2 SMNVEV, per germline (reference sequence). This CDR3 has 18 residues. The CDR3 loop is CASSSLSRFRDRNYEQYF. The CDR3 region has the DNA TGTGCCAGCAGTTCCCTCAGTCGATTCCGGGACAGAAACTACGAGCAGTACTTC.

The chain uses TRBV3-1 (or the pseudogene TRBV3-2) and TRBJ2-7; D perhaps matches TRBD2 (5 bases). V lost 0 bases and J 10 bases, leaving 10 bases between the germline ends. The length of the CDR3 is 12 residues. Per the germline V gene, CDR1 is LGHDT and CDR2 is YNNKEL (reference sequence). As DNA, the CDR3 is TGTGCCAGCAGCCAAGATCTGAGGGAACAGTACTTC. It is translated as CASSQDLREQYF.

The chain links TRBV11-2 to TRBJ1-1; D call uncertain. Trimming removed 3 bases from V and 0 bases from J, with 5 bases in between. CDR1 is SGHAT and CDR2 is FQNNGV in the germline V gene. This CDR3 region has 13 residues. As DNA, the CDR3 is TGTGCCAGCAGCTTGGAGCTGAACACTGAAGCTTTCTTT. Encoded protein: CASSLELNTEAFF.

The J gene is TRBJ2-1, the V gene TRBV4-1; weak D call: TRBD2 (5 bases). Germline V gene sequence: CDR1 MGHRA, CDR2 YSYEKL. The V gene lost 0 bases and the J gene lost 10 bases, with 16 bases spanning the gap. The CDR3 spans 15 residues. Here the CDR3 reads CASSQDRTGSREQFF. Written as DNA, the CDR3 is TGCGCCAGCAGCCAAGATCGGACTGGTTCTCGCGAGCAGTTCTTC.

This chain connects TRBV10-3 to TRBJ2-7, with D tentatively TRBD1 or TRBD2 (5 bases each). Trimming took off 10 bases at V and 0 bases at J, with 13 bases between the two ends. CDR3 length: 13 residues. Germline values: CDR1 ENHRY, CDR2 SYGVKD. As DNA, the CDR3 is TGTGCCACCTCCGCAGGGAGCTCCTACGAGCAGTACTTC. Residues: CATSAGSSYEQYF.

The chain employs TRBV3-1 (or the pseudogene TRBV3-2) and TRBJ1-1, with 7 bases that match TRBD1. Germline lookup yields CDR1 LGHDT and CDR2 YNNKEL (reference sequence). This CDR3 comprises 16 residues. The V segment lost 4 bases and the J segment 1 base; nucleotides outside the gene matches: 9. DNA of the CDR3: TGTGCCAGCAGCCGGATGACAGGGTCGGGGAACACTGAAGCTTTCTTT. This gives the protein CASSRMTGSGNTEAFF.

This chain connects TRBV6-2 or TRBV6-3 to TRBJ2-5, with a tentative D call TRBD1 (6 bases). The CDR3 is 13 amino acids. The germline V and J ends were trimmed by 2 bases and 5 bases, with 9 bases remaining between them. CDR1 and CDR2 from the germline V gene are MNHEY and SVGEGT. CDR3 amino acids: CASSYMRGETQYF. The CDR3 nucleotides read TGTGCCAGCAGTTACATGAGGGGGGAGACCCAGTACTTC.

The chain couples TRBV7-9 to TRBJ2-7; D is unresolved. The length of the CDR3 is 13 residues. V gave up 1 base and J gave up 3 bases, with 7 bases separating them. The V gene's germline CDR1 is SEHNR and CDR2 FQNEAQ (reference sequence). In nucleotides, the CDR3 is TGTGCCAGCAGCTTAGACAGTAACTACGAGCAGTACTTC. It yields the protein CASSLDSNYEQYF.

The chain joins TRBV24-1 to TRBJ1-2; D gene unclear. From germline, CDR1 is KGHDR and CDR2 SFDVKD. V was pared by 2 bases and J by 1 base, with 7 bases between. The CDR3 runs to 14 residues. The CDR3 sequence: CATSDWAVNYGYTF. The CDR3 DNA follows: TGTGCCACCAGTGATTGGGCGGTTAACTATGGCTACACCTTC.

The count of this clone is one. The V call is TRBV12-3 or TRBV12-4, the J call TRBJ1-3; no clear D. This CDR3 is 13 amino acids long. Trimming took 6 bases from V and 4 from J, leaving 10 bases between them. The CDR3 DNA is TGTGCCAGCAGACGTAGTGGGGGAAACACCATATATTTT. Translation gives CASRRSGGNTIYF.

The CDR3 nucleotides are TGTGCCAGTAGTATCGGGGACAGGGCTAGGTTCCTCAGGAATGAGCAGTTCTTC. Encoded protein: CASSIGDRARFLRNEQFF. The rearrangement uses TRBV19 and TRBJ2-1; 9 bases map to TRBD1. The CDR3 runs to 18 residues. The J segment lost 7 bases and the V segment lost 3 bases, leaving 16 bases of the junction unmatched. Per the germline V gene, CDR1 is LNHDA and CDR2 is SQIVND (reference sequence).

The chain has TRBV7-9 and TRBJ2-1; TRBD2 agrees at 9 bases. The V segment lost 1 base and the J segment 8 bases; nucleotides outside the gene matches: 6. Germline V CDR1 and CDR2: SEHNR, FQNEAQ (reference sequence). The CDR3 extends over 15 amino acids. Written as DNA, the CDR3 is TGTGCCAGCAGCTTAGTGCTAGCGGGATACTATGAGCAGTTCTTC. Translation gives CASSLVLAGYYEQFF. The whole variable domain, remainder taken from reference TRBV7-9 and TRBJ2-1, is DTGVSQNPRHKITKRGQNVTFRCDPISEHNRLYWYRQTLGQGPEFLTYFQNEAQLEKSRLLSDRFSAERPKGSFSTLEIQRTEQGDSAMYLCASSLVLAGYYEQFFGPGTRLTVL.

The rearrangement uses TRBV5-4 and TRBJ1-4, with D uncertain. V was pared by 3 bases and J by 8 bases, with 17 bases between. This CDR3 has 15 amino acids. The germline CDR1 and CDR2 sequences are SGHNT and YYREEE (reference sequence). In DNA, the CDR3 is TGTGCCAGCAGCTGGGAGAATGACCGATCGGAAAAACTGTTTTTT. Residues: CASSWENDRSEKLFF.

The chain is built from TRBV4-1 and TRBJ1-2; unclear D gene. With 0 bases removed from V and 4 bases from J, the gap between germline ends came to 9 bases. CDR1 is MGHRA and CDR2 is YSYEKL in the germline V gene. The CDR3 is 14 amino acids. The chain's CDR3 is CASSQDNGPYGYTF. Written as DNA, the CDR3 is TGCGCCAGCAGCCAAGACAACGGCCCCTATGGCTACACCTTC.

The chain couples TRBV27 to TRBJ2-1, with TRBD2 matching over 7 bases. Germline CDR1 is MNHEY and CDR2 is SMNVEV (reference sequence). The CDR3 has 15 residues. V shed 3 bases, J shed 4 bases, and the junction held 6 bases outside the gene matches. The DNA for the CDR3 is TGTGCCAGCAGTTTCGCCCAGCGGGGATACAATGAGCAGTTCTTC. As protein: CASSFAQRGYNEQFF.

DNA of the CDR3: TGTGCCAGCAGCCAAGCCGCGCTGCGCACAGATACGCAGTATTTT. Protein sequence: CASSQAALRTDTQYF. This chain links TRBV4-2 with TRBJ2-3; no clear D gene. Trimming stripped 1 base from V and 1 base from J, with 9 bases between. In germline, CDR1 is LGHNA, CDR2 YNFKEQ. The CDR3 length is 15 residues.

In regard to this clone: This same CDR3 is encoded by further DNA sequences in the sample. V gene TRBV3-1 (or the pseudogene TRBV3-2) combines with J gene TRBJ1-1; the D is unclear. The CDR3 loop spans 13 amino acids. The ends were cut back, 0 bases at V and 0 bases at J, with 2 bases in the middle. Per germline, CDR1 LGHDT and CDR2 YNNKEL (reference sequence). For the CDR3, the DNA is TGTGCCAGCAGCCAAGATTTGAACACTGAAGCTTTCTTT. Its protein product is CASSQDLNTEAFF.

This rearrangement joins TRBV3-1 (or the pseudogene TRBV3-2) to TRBJ1-1; 7 nucleotides agree with TRBD1. The CDR3 is made up of 15 amino acids. Germline trimming cut 1 base from V and 7 bases from J; bases unmatched to any gene: 9. The germline gives CDR1 LGHDT, CDR2 YNNKEL (reference sequence). In DNA, the CDR3 is TGTGCCAGCAGCCAAGGCCAGGGGGAACACAGTGAAGCTTTCTTT. Translated: CASSQGQGEHSEAFF.